A single sample is the source of the 19 T cell receptor beta chains below, sequenced in a study of T cells after yellow fever vaccination. MiXCR, applied by TCRdb to the 5' RACE reads, yields one record per CDR3 protein. The table has about 25,000 distinct CDR3 sequences, 3.4% seen once. Here the sequenced sample was PBMCs, either bulk or a sorted T-cell subset (CD4+, CD8+, memory, or dextramer-sorted; not recorded which), taken more than 40 days after the first yellow fever vaccination. The receptors were gathered from a man younger than 35 who received the YFV17D yellow fever vaccine.

There are many counts of this clonotype. The chain links TRBV2 to TRBJ2-5; TRBD2 agrees at 8 bases. Germline V CDR1 and CDR2: SNHLY, FYNNEI. This CDR3 has 14 residues. With 4 bases clipped from V and 7 bases from J, the junction kept 8 bases outside the gene matches. CDR3 amino acids: CASSGAAAGVTQYF. For the CDR3, the DNA is TGTGCCAGCAGTGGGGCAGCAGCGGGGGTGACCCAGTACTTC.

There are many counts of this clonotype. The V and J genes are TRBV7-8 and TRBJ2-7; D is unresolved. With 2 bases removed from V and 6 bases from J, the gap between germline ends came to 17 bases. The CDR3 length is 15 residues. From germline, CDR1 is SGHVS and CDR2 FQNEAQ. In nucleotides, the CDR3 is TGTGCCAGCAGCTTATCATTCGGCCTTGGGTCCGAGCAGTACTTC. Translation gives CASSLSFGLGSEQYF.

This clonotype was counted at least ten times. The chain is built from TRBV5-5 and TRBJ1-1, with D hard to call. The V gene lost 4 bases and the J gene lost 2 bases, with 15 bases spanning the gap. The germline V gene encodes CDR1 SGHKS and CDR2 YYEKEE (reference sequence). The CDR3 sequence is 15 residues long. CDR3 DNA: TGTGCCAGCAGCCTTGTTGGGCTGCCTAACACTGAAGCTTTCTTT. Amino acids: CASSLVGLPNTEAFF.

The sample holds many counts of this clonotype. The CDR3 DNA follows: TGTGCCTGGGGACAGGGGCATGGCTACACCTTC. Translation gives CAWGQGHGYTF. This chain connects TRBV30 to TRBJ1-2, with 9 bases matching TRBD1. Germline CDR1 GTSNPN, CDR2 SVGIG (reference sequence). V dropped 5 bases and J dropped 6; count of bases not matched to a gene: 1. This CDR3 region has 11 residues.

This clonotype was seen many times. The chain links TRBV5-1 to TRBJ2-1; 13 positions agree with TRBD2. Germline CDR1 and CDR2: SGHRS and YFSETQ. The CDR3 extends over 19 amino acids. The J segment lost 0 bases and the V segment lost 0 bases, leaving 6 bases of the junction unmatched. As DNA, the CDR3 is TGCGCCAGCAGCTTGGGATTTACTAGCGGGGGGGGCTCCTACAATGAGCAGTTCTTC. It translates to CASSLGFTSGGGSYNEQFF.

This clonotype was detected once. V gene TRBV7-7 combines with J gene TRBJ2-5; D unclear. V shed 5 bases and J shed 1 base, with 11 bases lying between them. The CDR3 sequence is 14 residues long. Per germline, CDR1 SSHAT and CDR2 FNYEAQ (reference sequence). The CDR3 sequence is CASSRGVSQETQYF. CDR3 coding DNA: TGTGCCAGCAGCCGTGGGGTCAGCCAAGAGACCCAGTACTTC.

This clonotype has ten or more counts. The chain recombines TRBV18 with TRBJ2-7; D may be TRBD2 (5 bases). Between the trimmed V and J ends, which lost 6 bases and 7 bases, there was a span of 13 bases. Per germline, CDR1 KGHSH and CDR2 LQKENI. This CDR3 comprises 12 residues. CDR3 sequence (DNA): TGTGCCAGCTCCCTCAGTCGGGGTGAGCAGTACTTC. Encoded protein: CASSLSRGEQYF.

This clonotype was seen ten or more times. This rearrangement joins TRBV2 to TRBJ2-1; no firm D call. Germline CDR1 is SNHLY and CDR2 is FYNNEI. V was cut by 2 bases and J by 0 bases, with 11 bases left in between. The CDR3 is 16 residues long. The CDR3 spells CASSERQASSYNEQFF. The CDR3 nucleotides read TGTGCCAGCAGTGAAAGGCAGGCGAGCTCCTACAATGAGCAGTTCTTC.

A word on this clonotype: With a much larger clone just one base away, this may be a read error. V and J are TRBV12-3 or TRBV12-4 and TRBJ2-3; 9 nucleotides align to TRBD2. This CDR3 region has 15 residues. CDR3 sequence (DNA): TGTGCCAGCAGTTTGGTAGCGGGGGACACAGATGCGCAGTATTTT. It translates to CASSLVAGDTDAQYF.

This clonotype was detected many times. The chain has TRBV27 and TRBJ2-1; D is tentatively TRBD1 or TRBD2 (5 bases each). The germline V gene has CDR1 MNHEY and CDR2 SMNVEV (reference sequence). There are 16 residues in the CDR3. Trimming stripped 5 bases from V and 5 bases from J, with 19 bases between. DNA for the CDR3: TGTGCCAGCAGTCAATGGGACCCCCAACCCCACAATGAGCAGTTCTTC. Amino acids: CASSQWDPQPHNEQFF.

This clonotype was counted many times. V usage is TRBV12-3 or TRBV12-4 and J usage is TRBJ1-2, with 10 positions matching TRBD1. The V and J ends lost 11 bases and 10 bases, in that order; junction bases with no gene match: 7. This CDR3 spans 11 amino acids. The CDR3, as DNA: TGTGCCGCAATGACAGGGGGCGACTACACCTTC. Amino acid sequence: CAAMTGGDYTF.

This clonotype was recorded many times. The CDR3 sequence: CASSLAGAAGNTIYF. In DNA, the CDR3 is TGTGCCAGCAGCCTGGCCGGGGCAGCTGGAAACACCATATATTTT. The chain couples TRBV28 to TRBJ1-3, with a possible D match to TRBD1 (5 bases). The CDR3 length is 15 residues. The germline V and J ends were trimmed by 6 bases and 2 bases, with 14 bases remaining between them. The germline V gene encodes CDR1 MDHEN and CDR2 SYDVKM.

The chain links TRBV7-4 to TRBJ2-3; D unclear. The CDR3 is 13 amino acids. V was cut by 10 bases and J by 7 bases, with 18 bases left in between. Germline V lookup: CDR1 SGHVT, CDR2 SQSDAQ. The CDR3 nucleotides read TGTGCCACCTGCAACGAGGTGGGATATACGCAGTATTTT. Protein: CATCNEVGYTQYF.

The sample holds many counts of this clonotype. V usage is TRBV6-5 and J usage is TRBJ1-2; D remains ambiguous. The CDR3 length is 13 residues. Germline CDR1 reads MNHEY; CDR2 reads SVGAGI. V was clipped by 7 bases and J by 1 base, with 10 bases between them. CDR3 sequence reads: CASKRDLNYGYTF. The CDR3 coding sequence is TGTGCCAGCAAACGCGACCTTAACTATGGCTACACCTTC.

This clonotype showed up many times. The chain links TRBV7-2 to TRBJ2-3; TRBD1 is a possible D gene (5 bases). Trimming stripped 5 bases from V and 5 bases from J, with 14 bases between. Germline assignment: CDR1 SGHTA and CDR2 FQGNSA. This CDR3 region has 14 residues. CDR3 protein: CASSPRRQGDTQYF. For the CDR3, the DNA is TGTGCCAGCAGCCCAAGGCGCCAGGGAGATACGCAGTATTTT.

This clonotype was counted many times. The chain combines TRBV7-2 with TRBJ1-5, with a weak D call TRBD1 (5 bases). Germline CDR1 is SGHTA and CDR2 is FQGNSA. This CDR3 is 15 amino acids long. Trimming pared 3 bases from V and 10 bases from J, leaving 19 bases between. CDR3 DNA sequence: TGTGCCAGCAGCTTTAAAGCCGACAGACTAATTCCCCAGCATTTT. Its translation is CASSFKADRLIPQHF.

By frequency in the sample, this clonotype is medium-sized. This sequence joins TRBV5-1 and TRBJ2-1; 8 positions agree with TRBD2. Germline trimming cut 4 bases from V and 9 bases from J; bases unmatched to any gene: 6. The CDR3 is 13 amino acids. Germline CDR1 is SGHRS and CDR2 is YFSETQ. CDR3 amino acids: CASSVTSVREQFF. The CDR3 nucleotides read TGCGCCAGCAGCGTGACTAGCGTCCGTGAGCAGTTCTTC.

This clonotype was seen ten or more times. The chain employs TRBV5-1 and TRBJ2-2; TRBD1 might be the D (6 bases). This CDR3 spans 16 amino acids. V was shortened by 0 bases and J by 4 bases, with 13 bases between the two germline ends. Germline values: CDR1 SGHRS, CDR2 YFSETQ. The CDR3 DNA reads as TGCGCCAGCAGCTTGGCCTTAGGGACAATCACCGGGGAGCTGTTTTTT. This encodes CASSLALGTITGELFF.

This clonotype was picked up many times. CDR3 protein: CASSRSQRGGSGANVLTF. CDR3 coding DNA: TGTGCCAGCAGCCGCTCCCAGAGGGGCGGATCTGGGGCCAACGTCCTGACTTTC. The rearrangement links TRBV4-2 to TRBJ2-6, with D perhaps being TRBD1 or TRBD2 (5 bases each). The V and J ends lost 4 bases and 1 base respectively, with 17 bases between them. The CDR3 sequence is 18 residues long. Germline V gene sequence: CDR1 LGHNA, CDR2 YNFKEQ.